This T cell receptor beta chain was recovered during a study of cytotoxic CD8 clonotypes in ibrutinib-treated CLL. For the study at large: Averaging across samples gave approximately 270,000 productive templates and roughly 90,000 productive rearrangements.

The ends lost 6 bases at V and 2 bases at J; junction bases unmatched: 6. Germline V CDR1 and CDR2: SQVTM, ANQGSEA. This CDR3 has 13 residues. A 1 in 200,000 to 1 in 1 million T cell depth was the sequencing target. Here immunoSEQ multiplex PCR was the method, and the copy in TCRdb shows in-frame clones only, minus some. Of hundreds of thousands of clones in the sample, under 80% were seen once. The TCR sequence derives from a human donor with chronic lymphocytic leukemia. The source was PBMCs, collected after 24 months of ibrutinib treatment. The rearrangement links TRBV29-1 to TRBJ2-7, with TRBD1 matching 8 bases. Here the CDR3 DNA reads TGCAGCGTCGGTTTACAGGGGGCCTACGAGCAGTACTTC. Its translation: CSVGLQGAYEQYF.